This entry concerns a single TCR beta chain. This may be a read error, as it is one base from a much larger clone. TCRdb reprocessed the 5' RACE reads with MiXCR, giving one entry per CDR3 protein. The sample contains 570,000 or so distinct CDR3 sequences, approximately 10% of which appear only once. The sample comes from a study of identical twins. Germline V lookup: CDR1 DFQATT, CDR2 SNEGSKA (reference sequence). The CDR3 covers 11 residues. Trimming took 0 bases from V and 5 from J, leaving 3 bases between them. The data were also submitted as part of a second study, on yellow fever vaccine responses in identical twins.

The sequence derives from a woman younger than 30 in good health. V usage is TRBV20-1 and J usage is TRBJ2-3, with D hard to call. Sequences were obtained from PBMCs. The CDR3 here is CSARDQDTQYF. The CDR3 DNA sequence: TGCAGTGCTAGAGATCAAGATACGCAGTATTTT.